A single sample is the source of the 30 T cell receptor beta chains below, sequenced in a study of T cell responses to AZD1222 COVID-19 vaccine. Produced via immunoSEQ multiplex PCR; TCRdb's table is partial and in-frame only. The sample has around 160,000 clones, 88% seen once. The material sequenced was peripheral blood, taken on day 0 of AZD1222 vaccination. The origin of the receptors is an adult in good health.

This chain uses TRBV5-1 with TRBJ1-1; perhaps TRBD1 as D (6 bases). The germline gives CDR1 SGHRS, CDR2 YFSETQ. The CDR3 is 12 residues long. V lost 2 bases to trimming and J lost 11 bases, with 13 bases between them. CDR3 loop: CASSFTGITAFF. CDR3 bases: TGCGCCAGCAGCTTTACAGGGATCACGGCTTTCTTT.

The rearrangement links TRBV11-2 to TRBJ1-1, with D hard to call. Germline V gene data show CDR1 as SGHAT and CDR2 as FQNNGV. V was pared by 0 bases and J by 0 bases, with 11 bases between. The CDR3 is made up of 16 amino acids. In nucleotides, the CDR3 is TGTGCCAGCAGCTTAGATCTTGGACGGCTGAACACTGAAGCTTTCTTT. Translated: CASSLDLGRLNTEAFF. Complete variable domain (other parts from reference TRBV11-2 and TRBJ1-1): EAGVAQSPRYKIIEKRQSVAFWCNPISGHATLYWYQQILGQGPKLLIQFQNNGVVDDSQLPKDRFSAERLKGVDSTLKIQPAKLEDSAVYLCASSLDLGRLNTEAFFGQGTRLTVV.

V and J are TRBV19 and TRBJ1-6; possible D gene TRBD1, 6 bases. Germline CDR1 LNHDA, CDR2 SQIVND (reference sequence). The CDR3 runs 14 residues. Trimming removed 4 bases from V and 7 bases from J, with 11 bases in between. CDR3 sequence reads: CASSTQTGNSPLHF. Here the CDR3 DNA reads TGTGCCAGTAGTACACAAACAGGGAATTCACCCCTCCACTTT.

This chain uses TRBV6-5 with TRBJ1-5; D gene ambiguous. The CDR3 loop spans 15 amino acids. The V and J ends lost 2 bases and 4 bases respectively, with 12 bases between them. CDR1 is MNHEY, CDR2 SVGAGI, per germline. The CDR3 reads CASSYAFGGNQPQHF. The CDR3 bases are TGTGCCAGCAGTTACGCGTTCGGTGGTAATCAGCCCCAGCATTTT.

The genes are TRBV4-3 and TRBJ1-4; D is perhaps TRBD1 (5 bases). There are 15 residues in the CDR3. V shed 0 bases and J shed 7 bases, with 12 bases lying between them. Germline CDR1 is LGHNA and CDR2 is YSLEER. The CDR3 here is CASSQERDAREKLFF. The CDR3 DNA sequence: TGCGCCAGCAGCCAAGAGAGGGACGCCCGTGAAAAACTGTTTTTT.

This chain connects TRBV7-2 to TRBJ2-3; weak D call: TRBD2 (6 bases). V dropped 3 bases and J dropped 6 bases, with 13 bases sitting between them. Germline V gene lookup returns CDR1 SGHTA and CDR2 FQGNSA. The CDR3 is made up of 14 amino acids. The CDR3 spells CASSFSTGEDTQYF. CDR3 DNA sequence: TGTGCCAGCAGCTTCTCCACGGGGGAGGATACGCAGTATTTT.

This chain connects TRBV7-9 to TRBJ1-6, with D maybe TRBD1 (6 bases). The germline gives CDR1 SEHNR, CDR2 FQNEAQ (reference sequence). The V gene lost 5 bases and the J gene lost 7 bases, with 12 bases spanning the gap. CDR3 size: 14 residues. The CDR3 loop is CASSPQQGNSPLHF. Here the CDR3 DNA reads TGTGCCAGCAGCCCCCAGCAGGGGAATTCACCCCTCCACTTT.

The J gene is TRBJ1-2, the V gene TRBV5-5, with no clear D. Germline V gives CDR1 SGHKS, CDR2 YYEKEE (reference sequence). Trimming took off 2 bases at V and 1 base at J, with 6 bases between the two ends. The length of the CDR3 is 13 residues. CDR3 sequence reads: CASSFRINYGYTF. Written as DNA, the CDR3 is TGTGCCAGCAGCTTTAGAATTAACTATGGCTACACCTTC.

The chain combines TRBV24-1 with TRBJ2-3, with 8 bases identical to TRBD2. The ends lost 10 bases at V and 2 bases at J; junction bases unmatched: 4. The germline CDR1 and CDR2 sequences are KGHDR and SFDVKD. This CDR3 contains 13 residues. CDR3 protein: CATQAGDTDTQYF. CDR3 nucleotide sequence: TGTGCCACTCAAGCGGGGGACACAGATACGCAGTATTTT.

The chain carries TRBV10-3 and TRBJ1-4, with D perhaps matching TRBD1 (5 bases). CDR3 length: 17 residues. V lost 6 bases and J 7 bases, leaving 24 bases between the germline ends. In germline, CDR1 is ENHRY, CDR2 SYGVKD. The CDR3 loop is CAIRGDNPGAVGEKLFF. DNA of the CDR3: TGTGCCATCAGGGGCGACAATCCTGGGGCGGTGGGTGAAAAACTGTTTTTT.

The V call is TRBV24-1, the J call TRBJ2-1; D gene uncertain. V dropped 1 base and J dropped 0 bases, with 0 bases sitting between them. CDR1 is KGHDR and CDR2 is SFDVKD in the germline V gene. The CDR3 is made up of 13 amino acids. CDR3 DNA: TGTGCCACCAGTGATTTCTCCTACAATGAGCAGTTCTTC. Translated, it gives CATSDFSYNEQFF.

This chain uses TRBV5-5 with TRBJ2-7, with D maybe TRBD1 (6 bases). This CDR3 has 12 residues. V was clipped by 2 bases and J by 6 bases, with 9 bases between them. Germline V CDR1 and CDR2: SGHKS, YYEKEE (reference sequence). The CDR3 loop reads CASSFTGFEQYF. The DNA for the CDR3 is TGTGCCAGCAGCTTTACAGGGTTCGAGCAGTACTTC.

The rearrangement joins TRBV7-8 to TRBJ2-7, with TRBD1 as a possible D gene (6 bases). V was pared by 1 base and J by 6 bases, with 13 bases between. This CDR3 has 14 amino acids. Germline lookup yields CDR1 SGHVS and CDR2 FQNEAQ. For the CDR3, the DNA is TGTGCCAGCAGCTTAGAGTTCCCAGGGGTCGAGCAGTACTTC. Translation gives CASSLEFPGVEQYF.

The rearrangement links TRBV30 to TRBJ2-1, with no clear D. Germline CDR1 reads GTSNPN; CDR2 reads SVGIG (reference sequence). The CDR3 has 12 amino acids. With 1 base removed from V and 8 bases from J, the gap between germline ends came to 9 bases. Here the CDR3 reads CAWSEGWDEQFF. CDR3 coding DNA: TGTGCCTGGAGTGAAGGATGGGATGAGCAGTTCTTC. The full variable domain, with the rest looked up from reference TRBV30 and TRBJ2-1, is SQTIHQWPATLVQPVGSPLSLECTVEGTSNPNLYWYRQAAGRGLQLLFYSVGIGQISSEVPQNLSASRPQDRQFILSSKKLLLSDSGFYLCAWSEGWDEQFFGPGTRLTVL.

The chain uses TRBV5-8 and TRBJ2-3, with 11 positions matching TRBD2. The germline V gene has CDR1 SGHTS and CDR2 YDEGEE. The CDR3 extends over 15 amino acids. V shed 6 bases, J shed 4 bases, and the junction held 7 bases outside the gene matches. The CDR3 sequence is CASTDSGGAADTQYF. The CDR3 region has the DNA TGTGCCAGCACCGATAGCGGGGGGGCCGCAGATACGCAGTATTTT.

This chain uses TRBV19 with TRBJ2-7; no clear D. Germline assignment: CDR1 LNHDA and CDR2 SQIVND (reference sequence). The length of the CDR3 is 11 residues. Deletions cut 6 bases from V and 5 bases from J, with 8 bases between. In nucleotides, the CDR3 is TGTGCCAGTAGCGCGTATAACGAGCAGTACTTC. Its translation is CASSAYNEQYF.

The chain employs TRBV7-2 and TRBJ2-5; D assignment may be TRBD1 or TRBD2 (5 bases each). The CDR3 spans 14 residues. V lost 4 bases, J lost 6 bases, and 15 bases lay in between. Looked up from germline, CDR1 is SGHTA and CDR2 is FQGNSA. The CDR3 spells CASSSRIREQTQYF. As DNA, the CDR3 is TGTGCCAGCAGCTCAAGGATCAGGGAGCAGACCCAGTACTTC. Full variable domain (remainder filled in from reference TRBV7-2 and TRBJ2-5): GAGVSQSPSNKVTEKGKDVELRCDPISGHTALYWYRQSLGQGLEFLIYFQGNSAPDKSGLPSDRFSAERTGGSVSTLTIQRTQQEDSAVYLCASSSRIREQTQYFGPGTRLLVL.

The chain joins TRBV19 to TRBJ2-1; maybe TRBD1 (5 bases). Trimming left V 4 bases short and J 1 base short, with 11 bases between. The CDR3 contains 15 residues. Germline V gene data show CDR1 as LNHDA and CDR2 as SQIVND (reference sequence). The CDR3 reads CASSNRRTSYNEQFF. The CDR3 coding sequence is TGTGCCAGTAGTAATCGGCGGACATCCTACAATGAGCAGTTCTTC.

This clone is a singleton in its sample. The V gene is TRBV9, the J gene TRBJ2-1; 10 nucleotides line up with TRBD1. CDR1 is SGDLS and CDR2 is YYNGEE in the germline V gene. This CDR3 is 17 amino acids long. V was pared by 4 bases and J by 8 bases, with 15 bases of the junction left unmatched. CDR3 in DNA: TGTGCCAGCAGCATAACCGACTCCGGGACAGGGGTCGATGAGCAGTTCTTC. It codes for CASSITDSGTGVDEQFF.

In DNA form, the CDR3 reads TGTGCCAGCAGTTACGGGGGAGGGCAGGGAAACACCATATATTTT. Translated, it gives CASSYGGGQGNTIYF. The chain has TRBV6-5 and TRBJ1-3, with a possible D match to TRBD1 (5 bases). Germline V gene lookup returns CDR1 MNHEY and CDR2 SVGAGI. V was trimmed by 2 bases and J by 4 bases, leaving 12 bases between them. This CDR3 spans 15 amino acids.

The chain carries TRBV21-1 and TRBJ1-1. TRBV21-1 is marked as a pseudogene. The CDR3 loop spans 13 amino acids. The CDR3, as DNA: TGTGCCAGCCCTACCTTTGAGGTGTGTGAAGCTTTCTTT. Encoded protein: CASPTFEVCEAFF.

This rearrangement joins TRBV6-5 to TRBJ1-2; TRBD1 is a possible D gene (5 bases). Between the trimmed V and J ends, which lost 2 bases and 4 bases, there was a span of 17 bases. The CDR3 consists of 16 residues. Per the germline V gene, CDR1 is MNHEY and CDR2 is SVGAGI. The CDR3 region has the DNA TGTGCCAGCAGTTACGTGGGGACCACAGGCAGCTATGGCTACACCTTC. It specifies CASSYVGTTGSYGYTF.

The J gene is TRBJ2-1, the V gene TRBV6-5; the D is unclear. Trimming stripped 7 bases from V and 1 base from J, with 14 bases between. Germline-derived CDR1 and CDR2 are MNHEY and SVGAGI. The CDR3 loop spans 15 amino acids. CDR3 DNA: TGTGCCAGCACTTCCCTTGCTCAATCCTACAATGAGCAGTTCTTC. Translation: CASTSLAQSYNEQFF.

V usage is TRBV5-8 and J usage is TRBJ2-1; D is unresolved. The ends were cut back, 0 bases at V and 3 bases at J, with 10 bases in the middle. Germline V gene data show CDR1 as SGHTS and CDR2 as YDEGEE. The CDR3 covers 15 residues. In nucleotides, the CDR3 is TGTGCCAGCAGCTTGGCCGCCTTTAGCTACAATGAGCAGTTCTTC. Translating it yields CASSLAAFSYNEQFF.

The V gene is TRBV9, the J gene TRBJ2-1; D gene unclear. Germline CDR1 SGDLS, CDR2 YYNGEE. The CDR3 consists of 13 residues. The V end was cut by 2 bases, the J end by 6 bases, with 9 bases between. CDR3 DNA sequence: TGTGCCAGCAGCGTTTCCCGGTGCAATGAGCAGTTCTTC. Its translation is CASSVSRCNEQFF.

The CDR3 loop is CASSVRGEGVSGNTIYF. CDR3 nucleotide sequence: TGTGCCAGCAGCGTCCGGGGCGAGGGGGTCTCTGGAAACACCATATATTTT. This chain connects TRBV9 to TRBJ1-3; TRBD1 might be the D (6 bases). From germline, CDR1 is SGDLS and CDR2 YYNGEE. This CDR3 is 17 amino acids long. Trimming shortened V by 2 bases and J by 0 bases, and 15 bases separated the two germline ends.

The J gene is TRBJ1-2, the V gene TRBV7-2; 8 nucleotides match TRBD1. The CDR3 is 15 residues long. Trimming at V came to 4 bases and at J to 7 bases, leaving 11 bases not matched to a gene. Germline lookup yields CDR1 SGHTA and CDR2 FQGNSA. CDR3 in amino acids: CASSSGQGLGSGYTF. The DNA of the CDR3 is TGTGCCAGCAGCTCCGGACAGGGACTCGGGTCTGGCTACACCTTC. Looking up the rest from reference TRBV7-2 and TRBJ1-2 gives the full variable domain: GAGVSQSPSNKVTEKGKDVELRCDPISGHTALYWYRQSLGQGLEFLIYFQGNSAPDKSGLPSDRFSAERTGGSVSTLTIQRTQQEDSAVYLCASSSGQGLGSGYTFGSGTRLTVV.

The J gene is TRBJ1-1, the V gene TRBV5-5; D may be TRBD1 (5 bases). Trimming removed 0 bases at V and 0 bases at J, with 12 bases between. The CDR3 totals 16 residues. Germline V gives CDR1 SGHKS, CDR2 YYEKEE (reference sequence). DNA for the CDR3: TGTGCCAGCAGCTTGGTATCAGGGACGGTGAACACTGAAGCTTTCTTT. This translates into CASSLVSGTVNTEAFF. Based on the CDR3 plus reference TRBV5-5 and TRBJ1-1, the full variable domain is DAGVTQSPTHLIKTRGQQVTLRCSPISGHKSVSWYQQVLGQGPQFIFQYYEKEERGRGNFPDRFSARQFPNYSSELNVNALLLGDSALYLCASSLVSGTVNTEAFFGQGTRLTVV.

This sequence joins TRBV5-6 and TRBJ2-5, with D perhaps matching TRBD1 (6 bases). Between the trimmed V and J ends, which lost 0 bases and 4 bases, there was a span of 7 bases. CDR3 length equals 13 residues. CDR1 and CDR2 (germline): SGHDT, YYEEEE. CDR3 DNA sequence: TGTGCCAGCAGCTTGGGAGGGGGAGAGACCCAGTACTTC. Translation gives CASSLGGGETQYF.

Only a few counts were recorded for this clone. The chain recombines TRBV5-1 with TRBJ2-7; 15 bases are a match to TRBD2. Germline CDR1 and CDR2: SGHRS and YFSETQ. The CDR3 runs to 14 residues. The V and J ends lost 4 bases and 7 bases, in that order; junction bases with no gene match: 3. The CDR3 nucleotides read TGCGCCAGCAGCCCCGGGACTAGCGGGGGGGAGCAGTACTTC. Residues: CASSPGTSGGEQYF.